The 26 T cell receptor beta chains given below trace back to one sample, sequenced in a study of T cells in Graves' hyperthyroidism and ophthalmopathy. RNA transcripts served as the template for amplifying TCR beta CDR3 regions. The TCR CDR3 was amplified in a first-round RT-PCR using the HTBI primer set. TCRdb called the multiplex PCR reads again in MiXCR, with one record for every CDR3 protein. The sample records about 640,000 distinct CDR3 sequences, about 20% being singletons. Sample: blood. The receptors derive from a man younger than 40 with Graves' ophthalmopathy.

The rearrangement uses TRBV6-1 and TRBJ1-4; the D gene is possibly TRBD1 (5 bases). V was trimmed by 5 bases and J by 6 bases, leaving 13 bases between them. CDR1 is MNHNS and CDR2 is SASEGT in the germline V gene. The CDR3 consists of 14 residues. DNA of the CDR3: TGTGCCAGCAGTACCCCGGGGGAGTATGAAAAACTGTTTTTT. This sequence encodes CASSTPGEYEKLFF.

The V call is TRBV20-1, the J call TRBJ2-1; 9 nucleotides align to TRBD1. Trimming at V came to 6 bases and at J to 11 bases, leaving 14 bases not matched to a gene. The CDR3 covers 14 residues. Germline values: CDR1 DFQATT, CDR2 SNEGSKA (reference sequence). The CDR3 reads CSATRDRVSSKQFF. For the CDR3, the DNA is TGCAGTGCCACGAGGGACAGGGTATCGAGTAAGCAGTTCTTC.

This clonotype was seen many times. The chain recombines TRBV7-3 with TRBJ1-2; a weak D match, TRBD1 (5 bases). The CDR3 is 15 amino acids. CDR1 is SGHTA and CDR2 is FQGTGA in the germline V gene. The germline V and J ends were trimmed by 5 bases and 6 bases, with 19 bases remaining between them. The CDR3 here is CASSIDGTADNGYTF. The DNA for the CDR3 is TGTGCCAGCAGCATTGACGGGACGGCCGATAATGGCTACACCTTC.

This clonotype occurred a few times. The chain carries TRBV5-5 and TRBJ1-1; TRBD1 might be the D (5 bases). Germline CDR1 SGHKS, CDR2 YYEKEE (reference sequence). The CDR3 sequence is 14 residues long. The germline V and J ends were trimmed by 0 bases and 5 bases, with 11 bases remaining between them. The CDR3 DNA reads TGTGCCAGCAGCTTGGCTTTGTGGGGGACTGAAGCTTTCTTT. This sequence encodes CASSLALWGTEAFF.

This clonotype was observed a few times. This sequence joins TRBV30 and TRBJ1-1, with 7 bases matching TRBD1. The CDR3 is 16 residues long. The V and J ends lost 2 bases and 0 bases, in that order; junction bases with no gene match: 9. Germline loops: CDR1 GTSNPN, CDR2 SVGIG (reference sequence). The CDR3 bases are TGTGCCTGGAGTTTTCCGCGGGGACAGTTGAACACTGAAGCTTTCTTT. Its translation is CAWSFPRGQLNTEAFF. The whole variable domain, filled in from reference TRBV30 and TRBJ1-1, reads SQTIHQWPATLVQPVGSPLSLECTVEGTSNPNLYWYRQAAGRGLQLLFYSVGIGQISSEVPQNLSASRPQDRQFILSSKKLLLSDSGFYLCAWSFPRGQLNTEAFFGQGTRLTVV.

With respect to this clonotype: This may be a read error, as it is one base from a much larger clone. This chain uses TRBV28 with TRBJ2-7; either TRBD1 or TRBD2 may supply D (5 bases each). The CDR3 has 16 residues. Germline V gene lookup returns CDR1 MDHEN and CDR2 SYDVKM. CDR3 bases: TGTGCCAGCAGTTTAGAACAGGCAGCTGGGACCTACGAGCAGCACTTC. This codes for CASSLEQAAGTYEQHF.

This clonotype was seen ten or more times. V is TRBV2 and J is TRBJ2-1, with 11 bases aligning to TRBD2. The CDR3 loop spans 16 amino acids. V lost 6 bases, J lost 8 bases, and 12 bases stayed unmatched. The germline CDR1 and CDR2 sequences are SNHLY and FYNNEI. The chain's CDR3 is CASRFDRTSGLDEQFF. The CDR3 DNA sequence: TGTGCCAGCAGATTCGACAGGACTAGCGGGCTCGATGAGCAGTTCTTC.

CDR3 amino acids: CASSLRVGGAGYGYTF. CDR3 sequence (DNA): TGTGCCAGCAGTTTAAGGGTGGGGGGCGCGGGGTATGGCTACACCTTC. The rearrangement joins TRBV28 to TRBJ1-2, with a weak D call TRBD1 (6 bases). V was trimmed by 2 bases and J by 5 bases, leaving 18 bases between them. CDR1 MDHEN and CDR2 SYDVKM come from the germline V gene. This CDR3 region has 16 residues.

This clonotype was recorded only once. The junction does not match germline at one end; this may be a read error. The chain links TRBV2 to TRBJ2-5; the D gene could be TRBD1 or TRBD2 (6 bases each). The CDR3 length is 11 residues. Germline loops: CDR1 SNHLY, CDR2 FYNNEI. CDR3 sequence: CASNDRGLFDF. Written as DNA, the CDR3 is TGTGCCAGCAACGATCGGGGGCTCTTTGACTTC.

This clonotype has a handful of counts. The chain uses TRBV11-2 and TRBJ2-2; D may match TRBD1 or TRBD2 (7 bases each). V was clipped by 5 bases and J by 6 bases, with 28 bases between them. Germline V gene sequence: CDR1 SGHAT, CDR2 FQNNGV. The CDR3 is made up of 19 amino acids. The CDR3 sequence: CASSPFTGTALAAAGELFF. In DNA form, the CDR3 reads TGTGCCAGCAGCCCTTTCACCGGGACAGCCCTAGCGGCCGCCGGGGAGCTGTTTTTT.

In its sample, this clonotype was seen a few times. A much larger clone sits a single nucleotide away, making a read error possible. The chain recombines TRBV7-2 with TRBJ2-7; tentatively, D is TRBD1 or TRBD2 (5 bases each). The CDR3 runs 14 residues. V gave up 8 bases and J gave up 3 bases, with 17 bases separating them. Germline CDR1 reads SGHTA; CDR2 reads FQGNSA. CDR3 coding DNA: TGTGCCAGCGGCAGGTCCGGGACCGTCTACGAGCAGTACTTC. Protein: CASGRSGTVYEQYF.

This clonotype was found many times. The J gene is TRBJ2-2, the V gene TRBV5-1; D might be TRBD1 or TRBD2, each matching 6 bases. The CDR3 runs to 14 residues. The germline CDR1 and CDR2 sequences are SGHRS and YFSETQ. The germline V and J ends were trimmed by 7 bases and 2 bases, with 12 bases remaining between them. CDR3 sequence (DNA): TGCGCCAGCGGGCGGGGACATAACACCGGGGAGCTGTTTTTT. Translating gives CASGRGHNTGELFF.

This clonotype was detected only a few times. V and J are TRBV10-3 and TRBJ2-5; TRBD1 is a possible D gene (5 bases). This CDR3 has 14 amino acids. Germline V CDR1 and CDR2: ENHRY, SYGVKD. The V end lost 0 bases, the J end lost 3 bases, and 8 bases lay between the germline ends. The CDR3: CAISESLGEETQYF. CDR3 nucleotides: TGTGCCATCAGTGAGTCGTTAGGGGAAGAGACCCAGTACTTC.

Ten or more counts support this clonotype. The rearrangement uses TRBV10-3 and TRBJ1-1; D gene uncertain. Germline loops: CDR1 ENHRY, CDR2 SYGVKD. The CDR3 runs to 15 residues. The V end was cut by 3 bases, the J end by 1 base, with 12 bases between. This chain's CDR3 is CAISDRPGRNTEAFF. CDR3 DNA sequence: TGTGCCATCAGTGATCGCCCTGGTAGGAACACTGAAGCTTTCTTT.

The chain has TRBV14 and TRBJ2-1, with 9 bases fitting TRBD2. Germline CDR1 is SGHDN and CDR2 is FVKESK. This CDR3 comprises 16 residues. The V segment lost 0 bases and the J segment 4 bases; nucleotides outside the gene matches: 4. The CDR3 DNA follows: TGTGCCAGCAGCCAAGATTCCAGCGGGAGGTACAATGAGCAGTTCTTC. Translation gives CASSQDSSGRYNEQFF.

This clonotype was seen more than once but under ten times. The chain recombines TRBV4-1 with TRBJ1-1; D call uncertain. V lost 2 bases and J lost 4, with 20 bases in between. The V gene's germline CDR1 is MGHRA and CDR2 YSYEKL. This CDR3 has 17 amino acids. The DNA of the CDR3 is TGCGCCAGCAGCCAACGACTTAGGGCACCCCGGGGCACTGAAGCTTTCTTT. Protein product: CASSQRLRAPRGTEAFF.

This clonotype was counted a few times. This chain links TRBV28 with TRBJ2-3; D is ambiguous. V dropped 3 bases and J dropped 4 bases, with 8 bases sitting between them. Germline V CDR1 and CDR2: MDHEN, SYDVKM. The CDR3 sequence is 13 residues long. CDR3 protein: CASSFLSPDTQYF. The CDR3 nucleotides are TGTGCCAGCAGTTTTTTGTCCCCAGATACGCAGTATTTT.

This clonotype was counted between two and nine times. This chain joins TRBV15 and TRBJ2-5; D gene uncertain. Trimming stripped 0 bases from V and 0 bases from J, with 8 bases between. Germline V gene sequence: CDR1 LNHNV, CDR2 YYDKDF (reference sequence). The CDR3 sequence is 15 residues long. CDR3 bases: TGTGCCACCAGCAGAGATTCAGACTACCAAGAGACCCAGTACTTC. Its translation: CATSRDSDYQETQYF. Full variable domain (outside the CDR3, taken from reference TRBV15 and TRBJ2-5): DAMVIQNPRYQVTQFGKPVTLSCSQTLNHNVMYWYQQKSSQAPKLLFHYYDKDFNNEADTPDNFQSRRPNTSFCFLDIRSPGLGDTAMYLCATSRDSDYQETQYFGPGTRLLVL.

The V and J genes are TRBV27 and TRBJ2-7, with TRBD2 as a possible D gene (6 bases). This CDR3 has 12 residues. CDR1 is MNHEY and CDR2 is SMNVEV in the germline V gene (reference sequence). V was shortened by 9 bases and J by 5 bases, with 14 bases between the two germline ends. The CDR3 region is CASRTASDEQYF. The CDR3 DNA follows: TGTGCCAGTCGGACGGCTAGCGACGAGCAGTACTTC.

The CDR3 nucleotides are TGTGCCAGTTTTTATACTGGGTTTTCGAACACTGAAGCTTTCTTT. Protein sequence: CASFYTGFSNTEAFF. This chain connects TRBV28 to TRBJ1-1; D gene ambiguous. Germline CDR1 reads MDHEN; CDR2 reads SYDVKM. Trimming cost V 9 bases and J 1 base, with 18 bases left between them. This CDR3 has 15 amino acids.

The V and J genes are TRBV4-1 and TRBJ1-5, with 7 positions matching TRBD1. Germline CDR1 reads MGHRA; CDR2 reads YSYEKL. V lost 1 base, J lost 3 bases, and 3 bases stayed unmatched. The CDR3 is 15 amino acids. CDR3 sequence (DNA): TGCGCCAGCAGCCAAGTGGACAGGTTCAATCAGCCCCAGCATTTT. Amino acid sequence: CASSQVDRFNQPQHF.

This sequence joins TRBV5-4 and TRBJ1-4; TRBD1 might be the D (5 bases). V lost 2 bases, J lost 5 bases, and 16 bases lay in between. CDR3 length: 16 amino acids. Per germline, CDR1 SGHNT and CDR2 YYREEE (reference sequence). The CDR3 sequence is CASSLFSGGGNEKLFF. CDR3 coding DNA: TGTGCCAGCAGCTTATTCTCCGGGGGGGGGAATGAAAAACTGTTTTTT.

Worth noting for this clonotype: A much larger clone is a single base away; this may be a read error. V gene TRBV12-3 or TRBV12-4 combines with J gene TRBJ1-1; no reliable D call. The CDR3 runs to 12 residues. In DNA, the CDR3 is TGTGCCAGCTGTTCGGTGAACGCTGAAGCTTTCTTT. Amino acid sequence: CASCSVNAEAFF.

The V call is TRBV20-1, the J call TRBJ2-1; 11 positions match TRBD2. In germline, CDR1 is DFQATT, CDR2 SNEGSKA (reference sequence). The CDR3 contains 15 residues. The J segment lost 6 bases and the V segment lost 5 bases, leaving 9 bases of the junction unmatched. CDR3 in amino acids: CSAYSGRALVNEQFF. The CDR3 region has the DNA TGCAGTGCTTATAGCGGGAGGGCCCTCGTCAATGAGCAGTTCTTC.

This clonotype was detected ten times or more. This sequence joins TRBV12-3 or TRBV12-4 and TRBJ2-1; 14 nucleotides agree with TRBD2. Unmatched junction bases numbered 4, after V lost 3 bases and J lost 9 bases. The CDR3 consists of 15 residues. This chain's CDR3 is CASSLGLAGEVEQFF. CDR3 DNA sequence: TGTGCCAGCAGTTTGGGACTAGCGGGAGAAGTTGAGCAGTTCTTC.

The chain recombines TRBV30 with TRBJ1-1, with a weak D call TRBD1 (5 bases). This CDR3 is built from 13 residues. Trimming took off 1 base at V and 3 bases at J, with 9 bases between the two ends. Looked up from germline, CDR1 is GTSNPN and CDR2 is SVGIG (reference sequence). CDR3: CAWSGQSYTEAFF. DNA for the CDR3: TGTGCCTGGAGTGGACAGTCCTACACTGAAGCTTTCTTT.